Listed below are T cell receptor beta chains from one sample, sequenced in a study of shared clonotypes between healthy human individuals. TCRdb keeps only in-frame clones here, not all; method: immunoSEQ multiplex PCR. The sample records millions of clones, 93% being singletons. The sequenced sample consisted of naive CD4+ T cells from PBMCs. These receptors were obtained from a man aged 18 to 30 in good health. Some clones in this sample may be carry-over from other donors' samples. Both conserved end residues are part of each CDR3. Fields, in order: V gene, clone size, D gene, J gene, CDR3 protein, CDR3 DNA. The D gene is left open where the match is weak. Not every row has a clone size; where given, it reads once, few, many or a size class.

V gene: TRBV7-9; clone size: .; D gene: .; J gene: TRBJ1-2; CDR3 protein: CASSLPGHYGYTF; CDR3 DNA: TGTGCCAGCAGCCTTCCAGGGCACTATGGCTACACCTTC
V gene: TRBV7-3; clone size: .; D gene: TRBD1; J gene: TRBJ2-3; CDR3 protein: CASSLRRTGAMSTDTQYF; CDR3 DNA: TGTGCCAGCAGCTTAAGACGGACAGGGGCTATGAGCACAGATACGCAGTATTTT
V gene: TRBV28; clone size: .; D gene: .; J gene: TRBJ2-7; CDR3 protein: CASAPGGTVTYEQYF; CDR3 DNA: TGTGCCAGCGCTCCCGGGGGGACAGTAACCTACGAGCAGTACTTC
V gene: TRBV14; clone size: .; D gene: .; J gene: TRBJ2-1; CDR3 protein: CASSPDFGAYNEQFF; CDR3 DNA: TGTGCCAGCAGCCCGGACTTCGGGGCCTACAATGAGCAGTTCTTC
V gene: TRBV5-1; clone size: .; D gene: .; J gene: TRBJ2-7; CDR3 protein: CASSLGVNYEQYF; CDR3 DNA: TGCGCCAGCAGCTTGGGTGTAAACTACGAGCAGTACTTC
V gene: TRBV10-2; clone size: .; D gene: TRBD2; J gene: TRBJ2-2; CDR3 protein: CASSESWSLRLASNTGELFF; CDR3 DNA: TGCGCCAGCAGTGAGTCCTGGTCGTTGCGACTAGCGTCGAACACCGGGGAGCTGTTTTTT
V gene: TRBV5-1; clone size: .; D gene: TRBD2; J gene: TRBJ2-5; CDR3 protein: CASSTGLAGFQETQYF; CDR3 DNA: TGCGCCAGCAGCACCGGACTAGCGGGTTTCCAAGAGACCCAGTACTTC
V gene: TRBV30; clone size: .; D gene: .; J gene: TRBJ1-5; CDR3 protein: CAWSVSTGKNQPQHF; CDR3 DNA: TGTGCCTGGAGTGTAAGTACAGGGAAAAATCAGCCCCAGCATTTT
V gene: TRBV4-2; clone size: once; D gene: .; J gene: TRBJ2-3; CDR3 protein: CASSQEDFSTDTQYF; CDR3 DNA: TGTGCCAGCAGCCAAGAGGACTTTAGCACAGATACGCAGTATTTT
V gene: TRBV7-3; clone size: .; D gene: .; J gene: TRBJ2-1; CDR3 protein: CASSLTPETGYNEQFF; CDR3 DNA: TGTGCCAGCAGCTTAACGCCCGAAACCGGGTACAATGAGCAGTTCTTC
V gene: TRBV18; clone size: .; D gene: .; J gene: TRBJ1-2; CDR3 protein: CASSPEPRPMYGYTF; CDR3 DNA: TGTGCCAGCTCACCAGAACCTCGACCGATGTATGGCTACACCTTC